A selection of T cell receptor beta chains follows, all from one sample in a study of cytomegalovirus exposure and HLA in healthy donors. TCRdb keeps only in-frame clones here, not all; method: immunoSEQ multiplex PCR. The sample has about 89,000 clones; approximately 80% are singletons. The sample was PBMCs. All receptors come from a female donor in good health and CMV-seropositive. Each CDR3 is given with its conserved first and last residue. D genes are given only for firm matches. Clone size is given for some rows only: seen once, a few or many times, or a class if the clone is expanded.

j_call v_call d_call clone_size cdr3_aa cdr3_nt
TRBJ1-1 TRBV28 . . CASSFLIQGNTEAFF TGTGCCAGCAGTTTTCTGATACAGGGGAACACTGAAGCTTTCTTT
TRBJ1-1 TRBV4-1 . . CASSGGQRNTEAFF TGCGCCAGCAGCGGTGGACAGCGGAACACTGAAGCTTTCTTT
TRBJ1-2 TRBV5-6 . . CASSLFPQGLRYGYTF TGTGCCAGCAGCTTGTTCCCCCAGGGGCTTCGATATGGCTACACCTTC
TRBJ1-5 TRBV28 TRBD1 . CASSLTGTGDQPQHF TGTGCCAGCAGTTTAACCGGGACAGGGGATCAGCCCCAGCATTTT
TRBJ2-7 TRBV11-2 TRBD1 . CASSRGQPYEQYF TGTGCCAGCAGCAGGGGACAGCCGTACGAGCAGTACTTC
TRBJ2-7 TRBV7-9 TRBD2 . CASSYEREGRYEQYF TGTGCCAGCAGCTACGAGCGGGAGGGCCGATACGAGCAGTACTTC
TRBJ2-1 TRBV15 . . CATSRAGQSYNEQFF TGTGCCACCAGCAGAGCCGGACAATCCTACAATGAGCAGTTCTTC
TRBJ2-5 TRBV20-1 . . CSTGIQETQYF TGCAGTACGGGGATTCAAGAGACCCAGTACTTC
TRBJ1-1 TRBV2 TRBD1 . CASSGGTVNTEAFF TGTGCCAGCAGTGGCGGGACAGTGAACACTGAAGCTTTCTTT
TRBJ2-3 TRBV5-1 . . CASSTRPSADSTDTQYF TGCGCCAGCAGCACCAGACCTAGCGCGGATAGCACAGATACGCAGTATTTT
TRBJ1-5 TRBV9 TRBD1 once CASSVTGTENQPQHF TGTGCCAGCAGCGTAACCGGGACAGAGAATCAGCCCCAGCATTTT
TRBJ1-1 TRBV11-2 . . CASSSPGGGGTEAFF TGTGCCAGCAGCTCCCCGGGAGGCGGTGGCACTGAAGCTTTCTTT
TRBJ1-5 TRBV30 . . CAWSNGGNQPQHF TGTGCCTGGAGCAACGGGGGGAATCAGCCCCAGCATTTT
TRBJ1-1 TRBV6-4 . . CASSVEAGTEAFF TGTGCCAGCAGTGTAGAGGCGGGGACTGAAGCTTTCTTT
TRBJ2-5 TRBV9 . once CASSVGVQGQETQYF TGTGCCAGCAGCGTAGGAGTCCAGGGCCAAGAGACCCAGTACTTC
TRBJ1-1 TRBV7-2 . . CASRQTGGTTEAFF TGTGCCAGCAGACAAACAGGTGGTACCACTGAAGCTTTCTTT
TRBJ2-7 TRBV7-6 TRBD2 once CASSQLAGGSYEQYF TGTGCCAGCAGCCAACTAGCGGGGGGGTCCTACGAGCAGTACTTC
TRBJ1-1 TRBV19 . . CASSIDKDRMNTEAFF TGTGCCAGTAGTATAGACAAAGACAGAATGAACACTGAAGCTTTCTTT
TRBJ1-2 TRBV27 TRBD1 . CASSLTGGYGYTF TGTGCCAGCAGTTTGACAGGGGGGTATGGCTACACCTTC
TRBJ1-2 TRBV27 . once CASSLTGNYGYTF TGTGCCAGCAGTTTGACAGGCAACTATGGCTACACCTTC
TRBJ2-3 TRBV2 . . CASSVRGAVTDTQYF TGTGCCAGCAGTGTACGGGGGGCCGTCACAGATACGCAGTATTTT
TRBJ2-7 TRBV2 TRBD2 . CASSVGAGRSYEQYF TGTGCCAGCAGTGTAGGAGCGGGAAGATCCTACGAGCAGTACTTC
TRBJ2-3 TRBV6-1 TRBD2 . CASSEALAGGRGTDTQYF TGTGCCAGCAGTGAAGCCCTAGCGGGAGGGCGGGGCACAGATACGCAGTATTTT
TRBJ2-3 TRBV5-6 TRBD1 . CASSLNRGIRTDTQYF TGTGCCAGCAGCTTGAACAGGGGAATCCGCACAGATACGCAGTATTTT
TRBJ1-2 TRBV4-1 . . CASSQEGAGQGYGYTF TGCGCCAGCAGCCAAGAAGGGGCAGGGCAAGGGTATGGCTACACCTTC
TRBJ2-7 TRBV7-3 . . CASSYMGSGVEDYEQYF TGTGCCAGCAGCTATATGGGATCCGGGGTGGAAGATTACGAGCAGTACTTC
TRBJ2-7 TRBV10-3 . . CAISESDDWRYEQYF TGTGCCATCAGTGAGTCTGATGACTGGCGGTACGAGCAGTACTTC
TRBJ2-3 TRBV7-9 . . CASSPPSGPNTQYF TGTGCCAGCAGCCCCCCTAGTGGCCCAAATACGCAGTATTTT
TRBJ2-3 TRBV11-2 TRBD1 . CASSFGGTGPTDTQYF TGTGCCAGCAGCTTCGGTGGGACAGGGCCCACAGATACGCAGTATTTT
TRBJ2-5 TRBV21-1 . . CAVRGGGTQYF TGTGCCGTGCGGGGCGGAGGGACCCAGTACTTC
TRBJ2-7 TRBV11-2 . . CASSPGGRGSYEQYF TGTGCCAGCAGCCCCGGGGGTAGAGGGTCTTACGAGCAGTACTTC
TRBJ2-7 TRBV14 TRBD1 . CASSPKTGFGEQYF TGTGCCAGCAGCCCTAAGACAGGGTTCGGCGAGCAGTACTTC
TRBJ2-5 TRBV29-1 TRBD2 . CSVLTLSGPSETQYF TGCAGCGTTCTAACACTTAGCGGGCCCTCTGAGACCCAGTACTTC
TRBJ2-6 TRBV19 . . CASNLNGAGANVLTF TGTGCCAGTAACCTCAACGGTGCTGGGGCCAACGTCCTGACTTTC
TRBJ1-1 TRBV14 TRBD1 . CASSHRQGMNTEAFF TGTGCCAGCAGCCACAGACAGGGAATGAACACTGAAGCTTTCTTT
TRBJ2-1 TRBV27 TRBD2 . CASTEIPGTSNEQFF TGTGCCAGCACCGAGATTCCCGGGACTAGCAATGAGCAGTTCTTC
TRBJ2-3 TRBV7-9 . . CASSGGGARATDTQYF TGTGCCAGCAGCGGGGGGGGCGCGAGGGCCACAGATACGCAGTATTTT
TRBJ1-5 TRBV19 . . CASSMNSPFSTERNQPQHF TGTGCCAGTAGTATGAACTCACCTTTTTCCACAGAGCGCAATCAGCCCCAGCATTTT
TRBJ1-2 TRBV4-1 . . CASSPRTVPYGYTF TGCGCCAGCAGCCCAAGGACAGTACCATATGGCTACACCTTC
TRBJ1-1 TRBV15 . once CATSVDIRTEAFF TGTGCCACCAGTGTGGACATCCGGACTGAAGCTTTCTTT